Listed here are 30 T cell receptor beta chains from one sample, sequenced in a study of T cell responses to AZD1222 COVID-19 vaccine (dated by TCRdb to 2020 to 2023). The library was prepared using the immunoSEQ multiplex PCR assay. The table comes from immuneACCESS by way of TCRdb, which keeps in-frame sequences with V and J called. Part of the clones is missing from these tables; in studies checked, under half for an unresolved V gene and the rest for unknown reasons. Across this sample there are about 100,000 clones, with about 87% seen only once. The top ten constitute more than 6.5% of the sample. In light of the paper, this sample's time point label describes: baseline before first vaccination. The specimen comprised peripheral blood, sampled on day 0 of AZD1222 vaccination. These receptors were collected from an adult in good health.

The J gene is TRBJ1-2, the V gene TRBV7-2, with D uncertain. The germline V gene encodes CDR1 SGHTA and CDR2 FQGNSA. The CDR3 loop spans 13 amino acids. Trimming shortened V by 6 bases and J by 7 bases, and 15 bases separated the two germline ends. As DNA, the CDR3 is TGTGCCAGCAGATTGGACGGAGTTGGTGGCTACACCTTC. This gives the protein CASRLDGVGGYTF.

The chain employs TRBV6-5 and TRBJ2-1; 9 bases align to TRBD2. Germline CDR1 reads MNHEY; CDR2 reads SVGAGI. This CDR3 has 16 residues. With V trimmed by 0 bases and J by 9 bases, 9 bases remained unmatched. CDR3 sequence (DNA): TGTGCCAGCAGTTACTCCAGGGCGGGAGGGCCTGGTGAGCAGTTCTTC. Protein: CASSYSRAGGPGEQFF.

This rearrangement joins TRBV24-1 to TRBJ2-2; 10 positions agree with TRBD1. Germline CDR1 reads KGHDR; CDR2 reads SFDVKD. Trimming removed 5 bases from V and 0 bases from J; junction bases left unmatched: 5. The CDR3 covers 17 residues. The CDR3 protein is CATSALGTGANTGELFF. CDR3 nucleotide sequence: TGTGCCACCAGTGCCCTAGGGACAGGGGCGAACACCGGGGAGCTGTTTTTT.

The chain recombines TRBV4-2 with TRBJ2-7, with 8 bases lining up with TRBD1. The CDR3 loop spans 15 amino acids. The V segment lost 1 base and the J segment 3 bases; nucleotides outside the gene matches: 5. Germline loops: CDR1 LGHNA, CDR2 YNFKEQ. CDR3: CASSQVDRGFYEQYF. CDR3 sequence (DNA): TGTGCCAGCAGCCAAGTTGACAGGGGATTCTACGAGCAGTACTTC.

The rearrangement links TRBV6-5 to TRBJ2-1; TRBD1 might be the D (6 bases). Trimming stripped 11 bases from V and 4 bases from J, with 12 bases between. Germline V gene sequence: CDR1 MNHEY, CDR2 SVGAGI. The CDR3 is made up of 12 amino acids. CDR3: CAGTDRYNEQFF. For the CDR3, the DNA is TGTGCCGGAACCGACAGGTACAATGAGCAGTTCTTC.

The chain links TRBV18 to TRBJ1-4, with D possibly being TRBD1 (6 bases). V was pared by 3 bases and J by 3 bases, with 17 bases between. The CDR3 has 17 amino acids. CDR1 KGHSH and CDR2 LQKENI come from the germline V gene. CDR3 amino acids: CASSPFGEGGPNEKLFF. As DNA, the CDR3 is TGTGCCAGCTCACCTTTCGGTGAAGGGGGACCTAATGAAAAACTGTTTTTT.

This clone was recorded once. The CDR3 spells CASSIDQHGVNTEAFF. As DNA, the CDR3 is TGTGCCAGTAGTATAGATCAACACGGGGTGAACACTGAAGCTTTCTTT. The chain has TRBV19 and TRBJ1-1; D unclear. The CDR3 is made up of 16 amino acids. The germline gives CDR1 LNHDA, CDR2 SQIVND (reference sequence). Trimming took 0 bases from V and 0 from J, leaving 11 bases between them.

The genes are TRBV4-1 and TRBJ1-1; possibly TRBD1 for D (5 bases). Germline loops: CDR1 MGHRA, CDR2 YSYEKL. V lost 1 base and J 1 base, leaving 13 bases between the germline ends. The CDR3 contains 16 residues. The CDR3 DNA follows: TGCGCCAGCAGCCAAGCCCTGGGGCAGACGAACACTGAAGCTTTCTTT. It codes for CASSQALGQTNTEAFF.

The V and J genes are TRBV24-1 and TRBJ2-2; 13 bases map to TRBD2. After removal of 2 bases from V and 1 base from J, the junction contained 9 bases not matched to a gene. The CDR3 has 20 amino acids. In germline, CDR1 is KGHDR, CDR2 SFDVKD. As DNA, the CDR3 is TGTGCCACCAGTGATTCCGGGACTAGCGGGGCTACATGGAACACCGGGGAGCTGTTTTTT. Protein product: CATSDSGTSGATWNTGELFF.

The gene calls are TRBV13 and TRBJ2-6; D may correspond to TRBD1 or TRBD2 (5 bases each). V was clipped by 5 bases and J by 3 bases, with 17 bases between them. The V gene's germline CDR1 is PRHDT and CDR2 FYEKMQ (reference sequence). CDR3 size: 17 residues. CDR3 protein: CASSPLVGTHGANVLTF. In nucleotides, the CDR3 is TGTGCCAGCAGCCCCCTAGTGGGGACCCATGGGGCCAACGTCCTGACTTTC.

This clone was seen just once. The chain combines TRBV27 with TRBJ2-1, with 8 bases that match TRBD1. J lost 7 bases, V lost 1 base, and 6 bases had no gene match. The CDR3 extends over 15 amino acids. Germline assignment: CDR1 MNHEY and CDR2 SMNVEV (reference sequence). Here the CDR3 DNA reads TGTGCCAGCAGTTTATTAGCCGGACAGGGTAATGAGCAGTTCTTC. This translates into CASSLLAGQGNEQFF.

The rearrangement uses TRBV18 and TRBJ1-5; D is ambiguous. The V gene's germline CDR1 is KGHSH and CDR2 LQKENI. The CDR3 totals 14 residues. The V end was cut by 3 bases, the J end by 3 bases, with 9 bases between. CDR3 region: CASSPTGNNQPQHF. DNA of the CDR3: TGTGCCAGCTCACCGACTGGGAACAATCAGCCCCAGCATTTT.

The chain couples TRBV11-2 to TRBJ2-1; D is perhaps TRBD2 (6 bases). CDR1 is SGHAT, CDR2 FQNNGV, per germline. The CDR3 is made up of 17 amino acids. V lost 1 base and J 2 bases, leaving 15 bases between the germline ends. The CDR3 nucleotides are TGTGCCAGCAGCTTAGTAGGCGGGATCGGGGCCTACAATGAGCAGTTCTTC. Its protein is CASSLVGGIGAYNEQFF.

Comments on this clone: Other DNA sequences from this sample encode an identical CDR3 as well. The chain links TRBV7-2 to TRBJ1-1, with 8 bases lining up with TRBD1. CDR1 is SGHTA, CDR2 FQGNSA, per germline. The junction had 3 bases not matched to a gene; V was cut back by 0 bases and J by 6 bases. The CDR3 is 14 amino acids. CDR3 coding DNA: TGTGCCAGCAGCTTAGCCGGGACAGGTGCTGAAGCTTTCTTT. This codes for CASSLAGTGAEAFF.

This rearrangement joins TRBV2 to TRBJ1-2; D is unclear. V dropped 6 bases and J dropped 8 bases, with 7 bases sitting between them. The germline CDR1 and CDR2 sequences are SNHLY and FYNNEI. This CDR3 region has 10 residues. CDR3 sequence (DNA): TGTGCCAGCAGAAGAGAGGGCTACACCTTC. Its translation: CASRREGYTF.

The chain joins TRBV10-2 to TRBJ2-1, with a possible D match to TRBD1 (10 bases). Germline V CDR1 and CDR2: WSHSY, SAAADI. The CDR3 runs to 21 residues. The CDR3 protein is CVGPDRGPSASGMSSYNEQFF. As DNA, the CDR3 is TGCGTCGGACCCGACAGGGGGCCATCGGCTAGCGGGATGAGCTCCTACAATGAGCAGTTCTTC.

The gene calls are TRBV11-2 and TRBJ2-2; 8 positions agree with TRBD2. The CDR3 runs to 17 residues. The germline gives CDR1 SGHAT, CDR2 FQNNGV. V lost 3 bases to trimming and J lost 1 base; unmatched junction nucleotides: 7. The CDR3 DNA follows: TGTGCCAGCAGCTTCCCCCCCAGCGGGGGGAACACCGGGGAGCTGTTTTTT. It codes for CASSFPPSGGNTGELFF. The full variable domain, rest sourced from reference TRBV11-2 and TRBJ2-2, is EAGVAQSPRYKIIEKRQSVAFWCNPISGHATLYWYQQILGQGPKLLIQFQNNGVVDDSQLPKDRFSAERLKGVDSTLKIQPAKLEDSAVYLCASSFPPSGGNTGELFFGEGSRLTVL.

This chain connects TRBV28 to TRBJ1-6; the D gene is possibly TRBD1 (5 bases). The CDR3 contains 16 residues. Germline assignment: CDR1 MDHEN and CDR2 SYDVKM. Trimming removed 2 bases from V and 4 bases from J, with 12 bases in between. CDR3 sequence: CASSLDRQLYNSPLHF. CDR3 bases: TGTGCCAGCAGTTTAGACCGACAGCTATATAATTCACCCCTCCACTTT.

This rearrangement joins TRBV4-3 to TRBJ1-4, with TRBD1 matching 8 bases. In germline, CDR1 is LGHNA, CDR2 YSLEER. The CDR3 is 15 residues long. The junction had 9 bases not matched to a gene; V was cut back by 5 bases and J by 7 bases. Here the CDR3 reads CASSGYRGSAEKLFF. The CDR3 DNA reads TGCGCCAGCAGCGGATACAGGGGGTCGGCTGAAAAACTGTTTTTT.

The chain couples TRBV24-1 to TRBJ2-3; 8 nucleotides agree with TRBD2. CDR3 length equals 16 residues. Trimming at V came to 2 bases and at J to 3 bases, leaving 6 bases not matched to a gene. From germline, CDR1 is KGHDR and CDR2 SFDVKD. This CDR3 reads CATSDYSGGRTDTQYF. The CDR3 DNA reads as TGTGCCACCAGTGATTACTCGGGGGGGCGTACAGATACGCAGTATTTT.

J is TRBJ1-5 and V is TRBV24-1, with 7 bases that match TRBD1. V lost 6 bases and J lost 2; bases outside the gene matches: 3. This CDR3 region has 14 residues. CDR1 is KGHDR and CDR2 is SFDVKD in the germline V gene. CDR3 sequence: CATSRTGGNQPQHF. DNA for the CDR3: TGTGCCACCAGTCGCACAGGGGGCAATCAGCCCCAGCATTTT.

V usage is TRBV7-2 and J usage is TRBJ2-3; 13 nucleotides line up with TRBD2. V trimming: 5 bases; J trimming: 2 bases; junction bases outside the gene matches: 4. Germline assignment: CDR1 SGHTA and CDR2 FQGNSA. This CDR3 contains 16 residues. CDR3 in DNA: TGTGCCAGCAGCGTACTAGCGGGGGGGTTCACAGATACGCAGTATTTT. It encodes CASSVLAGGFTDTQYF.

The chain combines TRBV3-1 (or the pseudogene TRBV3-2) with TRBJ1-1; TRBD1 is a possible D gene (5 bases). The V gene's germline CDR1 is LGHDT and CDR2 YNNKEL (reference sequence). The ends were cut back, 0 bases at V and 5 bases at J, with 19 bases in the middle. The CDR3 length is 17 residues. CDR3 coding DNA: TGTGCCAGCAGCCAAGATTCAAGGGGAGGTGGTGGAACTGAAGCTTTCTTT. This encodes CASSQDSRGGGGTEAFF.

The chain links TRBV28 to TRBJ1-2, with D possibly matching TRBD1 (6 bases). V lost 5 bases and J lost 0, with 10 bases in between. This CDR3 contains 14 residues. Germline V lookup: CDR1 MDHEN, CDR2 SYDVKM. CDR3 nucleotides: TGTGCCAGCAGTGGGGGGCAGGCTAACTATGGCTACACCTTC. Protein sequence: CASSGGQANYGYTF.

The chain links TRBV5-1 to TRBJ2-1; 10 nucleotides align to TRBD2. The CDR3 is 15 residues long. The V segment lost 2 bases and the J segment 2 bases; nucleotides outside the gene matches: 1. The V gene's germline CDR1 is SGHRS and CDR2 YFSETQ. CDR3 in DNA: TGCGCCAGCAGCTTACTAGCGGGACCCTACAATGAGCAGTTCTTC. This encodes CASSLLAGPYNEQFF.

This CDR3 is CASSVSRGGNTEAFF. The CDR3 nucleotides read TGTGCCAGCAGCGTGTCTAGGGGAGGGAACACTGAAGCTTTCTTT. The rearrangement joins TRBV9 to TRBJ1-1; maybe TRBD1 (5 bases). The CDR3 spans 15 residues. CDR1 and CDR2 from the germline V gene are SGDLS and YYNGEE. Trimming cost V 2 bases and J 1 base, with 12 bases left between them.

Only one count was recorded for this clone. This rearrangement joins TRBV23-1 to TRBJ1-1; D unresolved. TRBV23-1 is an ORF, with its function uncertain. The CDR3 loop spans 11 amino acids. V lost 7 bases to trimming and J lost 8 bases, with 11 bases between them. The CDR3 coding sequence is TGCGCCAGCACCCCGCGGAGGGAAGCTTTCTTT. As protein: CASTPRREAFF.

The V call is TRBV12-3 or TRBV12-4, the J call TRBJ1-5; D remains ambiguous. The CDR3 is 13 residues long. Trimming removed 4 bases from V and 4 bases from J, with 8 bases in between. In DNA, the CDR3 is TGTGCCAGCAGTTCCCCTCCTAATCAGCCCCAGCATTTT. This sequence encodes CASSSPPNQPQHF.

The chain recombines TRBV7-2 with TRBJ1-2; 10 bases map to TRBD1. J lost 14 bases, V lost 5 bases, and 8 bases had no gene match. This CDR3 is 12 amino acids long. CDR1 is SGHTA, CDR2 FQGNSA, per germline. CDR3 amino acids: CASSPWDRGATF. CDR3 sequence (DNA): TGTGCCAGCAGCCCCTGGGACAGGGGTGCGACCTTC. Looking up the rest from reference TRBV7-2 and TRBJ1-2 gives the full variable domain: GAGVSQSPSNKVTEKGKDVELRCDPISGHTALYWYRQSLGQGLEFLIYFQGNSAPDKSGLPSDRFSAERTGGSVSTLTIQRTQQEDSAVYLCASSPWDRGATFGSGTRLTVV.

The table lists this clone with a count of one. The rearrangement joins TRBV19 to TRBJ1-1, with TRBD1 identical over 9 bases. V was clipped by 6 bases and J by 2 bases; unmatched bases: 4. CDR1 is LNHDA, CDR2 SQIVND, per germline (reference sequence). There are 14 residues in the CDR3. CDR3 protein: CASSGDRVNTEAFF. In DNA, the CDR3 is TGTGCCAGTAGCGGGGACAGGGTTAACACTGAAGCTTTCTTT.